The T cell receptor beta chain described here comes from a study of T cells after yellow fever vaccination. TCRdb itself ran the 5' RACE reads through MiXCR, one entry per CDR3 protein. This table holds 250,000 or so distinct CDR3 sequences, about 3.9% found once. This clonotype was seen at least ten times. Trimming removed 4 bases at V and 5 bases at J, with 18 bases between. This CDR3 comprises 15 residues. Germline-derived CDR1 and CDR2 are SGHRS and YFSETQ. This receptor was obtained from a young man who received the YFV17D yellow fever vaccine. The rearrangement uses TRBV5-1 and TRBJ2-5, with D tentatively TRBD2 (5 bases). The specimen was PBMCs, collected 15 days after the yellow fever booster vaccination. This CDR3 reads CASSPGDYPQETQYF. CDR3 coding DNA: TGCGCCAGCAGCCCTGGAGACTACCCACAGGAGACCCAGTACTTC.